This T cell receptor beta chain was obtained from a study of glioma-infiltrating T cells after dendritic cell vaccination. Study-wide results and limits: TCR clonality showed no direct relationship with survival.

To note about this clone: Its antigen remains unknown.

Germline-derived CDR1 and CDR2 are LGHNT and FRNRAP. V shed 6 bases, J shed 0 bases, and the junction held 11 bases outside the gene matches. This CDR3 region has 19 residues. Up to about 2 ug genomic DNA was used for TCRB CDR3 amplification. The primer mix had 60 V beta and 13 J beta primers. Profiling relied on immunoSEQ multiplex PCR, and the TCRdb table lists in-frame clones only, not all of them. This table has 85,000 to 110,000 clones, roughly 76% appearing once. Blood PBMC samples: pre-vaccination, two weeks post third vaccination, and at tumor progression. The rearrangement uses TRBV12-5 and TRBJ2-1, with 13 bases lining up with TRBD2. This specimen was blood, taken before dendritic cell vaccination. This clonotype was obtained from a human donor with glioblastoma. CDR3 amino acids: CASGQYRTSGGSSYNEQFF. DNA for the CDR3: TGTGCTAGTGGCCAATACAGGACTAGCGGGGGAAGCTCCTACAATGAGCAGTTCTTC.